The source of this TCR beta chain is a study of shared clonotypes between healthy human individuals. Study-wide results and limits: A handful of donors showed sharing of about 4.7% of naive CD4 clonotypes. The diversity represented, both genetic and in exposure history, was limited by few donors. Relative to clonotypes present in all four donors, those not shared had lower generation probabilities.

About 30,000 T cell genomes (approximately 180 ng DNA) went into each sorted-subset replicate. TCRdb's table, derived via immunoSEQ multiplex PCR, lists solely in-frame clones and lacks some. The sample carries 800,000 to 1,200,000 clones, around three quarters recorded once. This clone has just one count. Its specificity is unknown. CDR3 length: 14 residues. The V gene's germline CDR1 is MGHRA and CDR2 YSYEKL. V was pared by 1 base and J by 3 bases, with 10 bases between. The TCR was taken from a man aged 18 to 30 in good health. Some clones in this sample may be carry-over from other donors' samples. The rearrangement uses TRBV4-1 and TRBJ2-7, with a weak D call TRBD1 (5 bases). The material sequenced was memory CD4+ T cells from PBMCs. Subset given: CD45RA-negative fraction. CDR3 loop: CASSQVAGFYEQYF. As DNA, the CDR3 is TGCGCCAGCAGCCAAGTGGCAGGGTTCTACGAGCAGTACTTC.